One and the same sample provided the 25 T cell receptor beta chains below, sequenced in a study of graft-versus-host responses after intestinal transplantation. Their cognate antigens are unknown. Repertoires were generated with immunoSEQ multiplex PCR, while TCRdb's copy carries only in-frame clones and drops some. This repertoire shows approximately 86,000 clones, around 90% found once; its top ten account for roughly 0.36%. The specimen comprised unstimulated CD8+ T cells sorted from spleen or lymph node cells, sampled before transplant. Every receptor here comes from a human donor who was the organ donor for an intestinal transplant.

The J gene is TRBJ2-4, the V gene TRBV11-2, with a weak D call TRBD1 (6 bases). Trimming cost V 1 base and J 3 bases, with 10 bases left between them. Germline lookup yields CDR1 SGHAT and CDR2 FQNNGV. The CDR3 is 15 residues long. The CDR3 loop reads CASSLVWTDKNIQYF. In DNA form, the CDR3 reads TGTGCCAGCAGCTTAGTGTGGACAGACAAAAACATTCAGTACTTC.

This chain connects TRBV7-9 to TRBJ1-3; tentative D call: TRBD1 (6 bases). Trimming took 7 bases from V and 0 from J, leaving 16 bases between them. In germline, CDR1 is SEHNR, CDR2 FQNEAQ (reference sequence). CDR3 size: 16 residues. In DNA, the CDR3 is TGTGCCAGCACCGCAGACAGGACTCTCTCTGGAAACACCATATATTTT. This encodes CASTADRTLSGNTIYF.

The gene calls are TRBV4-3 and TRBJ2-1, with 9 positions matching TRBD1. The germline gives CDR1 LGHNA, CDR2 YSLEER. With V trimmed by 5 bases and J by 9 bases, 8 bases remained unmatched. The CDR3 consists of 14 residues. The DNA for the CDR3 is TGCGCCAGCAGCAGGAGGACAGGGGAGGGTGAGCAGTTCTTC. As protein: CASSRRTGEGEQFF.

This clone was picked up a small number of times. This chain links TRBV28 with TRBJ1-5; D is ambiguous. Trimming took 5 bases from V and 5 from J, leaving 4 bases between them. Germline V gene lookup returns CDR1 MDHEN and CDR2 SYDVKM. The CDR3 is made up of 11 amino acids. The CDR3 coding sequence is TGTGCCAGCAGTCGGGATCAGCCCCAGCATTTT. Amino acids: CASSRDQPQHF.

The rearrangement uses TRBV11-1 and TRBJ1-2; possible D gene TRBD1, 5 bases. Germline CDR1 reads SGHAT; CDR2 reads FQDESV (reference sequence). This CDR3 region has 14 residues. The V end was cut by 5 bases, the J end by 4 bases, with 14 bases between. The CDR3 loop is CASSPGSGGYGYTF. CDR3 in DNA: TGTGCCAGCAGCCCAGGTAGCGGGGGCTATGGCTACACCTTC.

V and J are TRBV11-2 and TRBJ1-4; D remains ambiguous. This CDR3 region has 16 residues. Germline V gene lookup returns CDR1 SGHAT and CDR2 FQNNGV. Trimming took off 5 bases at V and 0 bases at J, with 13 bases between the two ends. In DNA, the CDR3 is TGTGCCAGCAGCCCCTTTGCGACTCCAACTAATGAAAAACTGTTTTTT. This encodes CASSPFATPTNEKLFF.

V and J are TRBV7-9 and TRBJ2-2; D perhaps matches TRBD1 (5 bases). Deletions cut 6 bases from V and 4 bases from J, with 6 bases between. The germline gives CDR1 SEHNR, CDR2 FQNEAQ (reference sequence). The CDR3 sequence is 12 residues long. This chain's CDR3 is CASRGATGELFF. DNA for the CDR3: TGTGCCAGCAGAGGGGCCACCGGGGAGCTGTTTTTT.

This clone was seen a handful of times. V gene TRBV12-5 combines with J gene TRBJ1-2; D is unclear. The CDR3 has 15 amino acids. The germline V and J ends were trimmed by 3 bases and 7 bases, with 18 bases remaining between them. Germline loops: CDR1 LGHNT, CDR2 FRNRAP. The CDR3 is CASGFDSARVRGYTF. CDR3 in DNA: TGTGCTAGTGGTTTTGACTCGGCCCGAGTACGTGGCTACACCTTC.

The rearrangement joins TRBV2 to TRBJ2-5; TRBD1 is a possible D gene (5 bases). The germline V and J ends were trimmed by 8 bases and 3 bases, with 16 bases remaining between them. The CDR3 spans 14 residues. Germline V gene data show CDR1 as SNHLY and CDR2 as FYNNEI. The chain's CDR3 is CASVTPAREETQYF. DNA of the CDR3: TGTGCCAGCGTTACCCCGGCCAGGGAAGAGACCCAGTACTTC.

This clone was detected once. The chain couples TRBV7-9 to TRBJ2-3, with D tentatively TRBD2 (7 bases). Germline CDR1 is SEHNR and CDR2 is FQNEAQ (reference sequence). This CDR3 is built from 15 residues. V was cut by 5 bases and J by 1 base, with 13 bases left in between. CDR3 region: CASSLKGGGTDTQYF. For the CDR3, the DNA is TGTGCCAGCAGCCTAAAGGGGGGGGGCACAGATACGCAGTATTTT.

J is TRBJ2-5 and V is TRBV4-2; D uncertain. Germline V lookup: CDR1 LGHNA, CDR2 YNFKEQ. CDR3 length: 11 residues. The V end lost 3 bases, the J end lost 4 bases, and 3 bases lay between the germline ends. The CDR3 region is CASSHGETQYF. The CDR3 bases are TGTGCCAGCAGCCACGGAGAGACCCAGTACTTC.

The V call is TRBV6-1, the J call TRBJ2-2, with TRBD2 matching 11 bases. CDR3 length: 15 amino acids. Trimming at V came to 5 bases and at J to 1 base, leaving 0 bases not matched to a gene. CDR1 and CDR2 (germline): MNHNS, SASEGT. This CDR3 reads CASSTSGGNTGELFF. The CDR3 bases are TGTGCCAGCAGTACTAGCGGGGGGAACACCGGGGAGCTGTTTTTT.

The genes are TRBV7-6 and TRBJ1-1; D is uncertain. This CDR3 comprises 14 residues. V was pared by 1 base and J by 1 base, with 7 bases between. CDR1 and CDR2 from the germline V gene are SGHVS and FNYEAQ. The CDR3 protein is CASSLVGGNTEAFF. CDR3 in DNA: TGTGCCAGCAGCTTAGTTGGAGGGAACACTGAAGCTTTCTTT.

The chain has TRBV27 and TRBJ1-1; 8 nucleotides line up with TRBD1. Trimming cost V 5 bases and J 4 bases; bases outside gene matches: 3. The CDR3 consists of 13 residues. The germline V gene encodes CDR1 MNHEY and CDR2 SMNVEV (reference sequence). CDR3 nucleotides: TGTGCCAGCAGTCTCAGGGGGCCCACTGAAGCTTTCTTT. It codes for CASSLRGPTEAFF.

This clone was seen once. The CDR3 reads CASSPRGGTYNEQFF. CDR3 DNA: TGTGCCAGCAGTCCCCGCGGGGGGACCTACAATGAGCAGTTCTTC. The V and J genes are TRBV27 and TRBJ2-1; 8 bases fit TRBD2. V lost 5 bases and J lost 2; bases outside the gene matches: 5. This CDR3 comprises 15 residues. Germline CDR1 MNHEY, CDR2 SMNVEV (reference sequence).

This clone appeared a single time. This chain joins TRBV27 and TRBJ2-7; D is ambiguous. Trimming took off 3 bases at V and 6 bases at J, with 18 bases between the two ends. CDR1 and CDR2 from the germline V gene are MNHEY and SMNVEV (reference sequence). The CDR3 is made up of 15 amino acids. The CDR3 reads CASSLNLSPIGEQYF. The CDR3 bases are TGTGCCAGCAGTTTGAATCTTAGCCCCATTGGCGAGCAGTACTTC.

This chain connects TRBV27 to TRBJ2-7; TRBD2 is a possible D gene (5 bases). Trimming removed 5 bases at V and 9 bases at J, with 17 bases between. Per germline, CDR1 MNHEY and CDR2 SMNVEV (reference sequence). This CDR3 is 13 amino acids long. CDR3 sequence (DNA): TGTGCCAGCAGTGCCTCTAGCAGTTCGACGCAGTACTTC. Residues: CASSASSSSTQYF.

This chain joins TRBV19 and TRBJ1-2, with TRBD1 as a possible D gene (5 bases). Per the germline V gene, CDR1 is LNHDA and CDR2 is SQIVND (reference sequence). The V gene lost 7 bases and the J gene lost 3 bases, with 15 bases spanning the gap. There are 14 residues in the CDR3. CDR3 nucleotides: TGTGCCAGTACCCAGGGCCATGGCTACTATGGCTACACCTTC. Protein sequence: CASTQGHGYYGYTF.

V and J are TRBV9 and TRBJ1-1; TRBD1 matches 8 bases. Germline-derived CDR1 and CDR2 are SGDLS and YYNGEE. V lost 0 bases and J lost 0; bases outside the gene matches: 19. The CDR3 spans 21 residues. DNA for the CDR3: TGTGCCAGCAGCGTAGCTACTGATTTTTGCGGGACAGGCAAGATGAACACTGAAGCTTTCTTT. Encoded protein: CASSVATDFCGTGKMNTEAFF.

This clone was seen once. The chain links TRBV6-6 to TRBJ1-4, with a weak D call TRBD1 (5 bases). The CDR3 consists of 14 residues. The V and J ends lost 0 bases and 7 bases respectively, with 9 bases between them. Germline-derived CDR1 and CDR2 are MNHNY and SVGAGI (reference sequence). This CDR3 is CASSYSGEGEKLFF. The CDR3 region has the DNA TGTGCCAGCAGTTACTCAGGGGAGGGTGAAAAACTGTTTTTT.

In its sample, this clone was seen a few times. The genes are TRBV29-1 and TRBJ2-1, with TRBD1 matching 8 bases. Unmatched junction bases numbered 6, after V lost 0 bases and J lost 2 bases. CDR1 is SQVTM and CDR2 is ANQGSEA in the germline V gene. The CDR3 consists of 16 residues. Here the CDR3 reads CSVEDRDRLTYNEQFF. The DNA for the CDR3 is TGCAGCGTTGAAGACAGGGACAGGCTTACCTACAATGAGCAGTTCTTC.

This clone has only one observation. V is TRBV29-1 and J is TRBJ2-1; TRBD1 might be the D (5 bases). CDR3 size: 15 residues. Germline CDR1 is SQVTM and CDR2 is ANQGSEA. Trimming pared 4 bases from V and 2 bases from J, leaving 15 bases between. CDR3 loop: CSVVWGWGTYNEQFF. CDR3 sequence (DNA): TGCAGCGTTGTTTGGGGCTGGGGCACCTACAATGAGCAGTTCTTC.

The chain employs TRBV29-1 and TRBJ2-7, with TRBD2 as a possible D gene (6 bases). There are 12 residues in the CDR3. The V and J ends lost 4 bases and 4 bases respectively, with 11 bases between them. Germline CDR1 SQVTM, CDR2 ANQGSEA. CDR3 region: CSVVGGEYEQYF. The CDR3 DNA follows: TGCAGCGTTGTGGGGGGAGAATACGAGCAGTACTTC.

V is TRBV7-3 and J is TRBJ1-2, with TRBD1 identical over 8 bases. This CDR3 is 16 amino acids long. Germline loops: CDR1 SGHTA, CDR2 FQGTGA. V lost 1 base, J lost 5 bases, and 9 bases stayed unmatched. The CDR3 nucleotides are TGTGCCAGCAGCTTAAGGACAGGGAGATTAGGGTATGGCTACACCTTC. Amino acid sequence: CASSLRTGRLGYGYTF.

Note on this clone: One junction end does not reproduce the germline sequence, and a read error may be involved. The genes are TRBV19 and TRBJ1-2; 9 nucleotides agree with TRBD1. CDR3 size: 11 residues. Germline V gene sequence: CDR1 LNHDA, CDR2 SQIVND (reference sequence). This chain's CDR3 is CASRMGQGSFF. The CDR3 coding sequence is TGTGCCAGTAGGATGGGACAGGGATCTTTCTTC.